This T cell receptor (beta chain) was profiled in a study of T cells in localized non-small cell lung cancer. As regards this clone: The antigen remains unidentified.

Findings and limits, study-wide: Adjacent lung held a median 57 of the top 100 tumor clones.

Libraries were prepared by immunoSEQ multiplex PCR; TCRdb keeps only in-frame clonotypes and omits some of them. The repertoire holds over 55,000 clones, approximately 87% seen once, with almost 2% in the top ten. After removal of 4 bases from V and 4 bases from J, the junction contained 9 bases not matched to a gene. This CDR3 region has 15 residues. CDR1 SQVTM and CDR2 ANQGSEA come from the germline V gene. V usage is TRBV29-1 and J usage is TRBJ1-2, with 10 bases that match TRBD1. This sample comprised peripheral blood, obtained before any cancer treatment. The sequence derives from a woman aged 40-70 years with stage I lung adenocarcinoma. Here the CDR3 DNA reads TGCAGCGTTGCGGAGGGAGGGACAGGGGCCTATGGCTACACCTTC. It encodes CSVAEGGTGAYGYTF. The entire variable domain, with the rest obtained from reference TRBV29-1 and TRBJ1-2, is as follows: SAVISQKPSRDICQRGTSLTIQCQVDSQVTMMFWYRQQPGQSLTLIATANQGSEATYESGFVIDKFPISRPNLTFSTLTVSNMSPEDSSIYLCSVAEGGTGAYGYTFGSGTRLTVV.